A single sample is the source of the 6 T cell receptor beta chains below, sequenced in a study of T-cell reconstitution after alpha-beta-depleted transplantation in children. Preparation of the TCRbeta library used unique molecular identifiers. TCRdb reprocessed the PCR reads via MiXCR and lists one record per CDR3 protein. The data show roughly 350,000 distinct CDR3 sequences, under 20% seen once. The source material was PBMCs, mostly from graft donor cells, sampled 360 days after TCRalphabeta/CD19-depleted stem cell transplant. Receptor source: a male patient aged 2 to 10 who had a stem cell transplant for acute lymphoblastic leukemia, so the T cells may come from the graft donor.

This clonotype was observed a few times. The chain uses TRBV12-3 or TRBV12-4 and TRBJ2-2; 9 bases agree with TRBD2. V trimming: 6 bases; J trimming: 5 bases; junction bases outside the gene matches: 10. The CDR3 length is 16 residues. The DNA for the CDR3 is TGTGCCAGCAGACGTAGCGGGAGAGCATTTACCGGGGAGCTGTTTTTT. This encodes CASRRSGRAFTGELFF.

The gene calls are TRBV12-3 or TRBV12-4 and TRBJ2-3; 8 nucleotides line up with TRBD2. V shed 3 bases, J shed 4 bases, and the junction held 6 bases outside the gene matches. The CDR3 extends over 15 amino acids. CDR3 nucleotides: TGTGCCAGCAGTTTCGGACTAGCTAAGTCAGATACGCAGTATTTT. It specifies CASSFGLAKSDTQYF.

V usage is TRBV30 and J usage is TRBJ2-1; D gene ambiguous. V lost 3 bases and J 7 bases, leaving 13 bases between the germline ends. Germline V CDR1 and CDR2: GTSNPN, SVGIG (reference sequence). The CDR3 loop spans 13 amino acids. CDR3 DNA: TGTGCCTGGAGAGCCTTCGGTGGGAATGAGCAGTTCTTC. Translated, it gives CAWRAFGGNEQFF.

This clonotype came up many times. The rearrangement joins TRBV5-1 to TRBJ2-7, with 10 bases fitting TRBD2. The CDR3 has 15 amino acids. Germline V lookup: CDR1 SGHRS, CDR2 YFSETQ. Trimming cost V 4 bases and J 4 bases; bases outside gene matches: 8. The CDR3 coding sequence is TGCGCCAGCAGCACGCTAGCGGGAGCAGGATACGAGCAGTACTTC. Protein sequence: CASSTLAGAGYEQYF.

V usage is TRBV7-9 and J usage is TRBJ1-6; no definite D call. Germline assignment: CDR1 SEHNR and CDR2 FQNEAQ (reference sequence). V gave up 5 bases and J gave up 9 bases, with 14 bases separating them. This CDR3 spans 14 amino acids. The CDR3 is CASSPARAGSPLHF. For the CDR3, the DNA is TGTGCCAGCAGCCCCGCGAGGGCAGGTTCACCCCTCCACTTT.

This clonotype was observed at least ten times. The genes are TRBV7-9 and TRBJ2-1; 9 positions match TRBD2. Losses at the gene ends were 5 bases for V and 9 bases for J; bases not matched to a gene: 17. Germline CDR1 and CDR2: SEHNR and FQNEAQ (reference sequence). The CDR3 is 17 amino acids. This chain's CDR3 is CASSPKVSSGTGSEQFF. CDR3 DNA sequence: TGTGCCAGCAGCCCAAAAGTCTCTAGCGGGACGGGCTCTGAGCAGTTCTTC.